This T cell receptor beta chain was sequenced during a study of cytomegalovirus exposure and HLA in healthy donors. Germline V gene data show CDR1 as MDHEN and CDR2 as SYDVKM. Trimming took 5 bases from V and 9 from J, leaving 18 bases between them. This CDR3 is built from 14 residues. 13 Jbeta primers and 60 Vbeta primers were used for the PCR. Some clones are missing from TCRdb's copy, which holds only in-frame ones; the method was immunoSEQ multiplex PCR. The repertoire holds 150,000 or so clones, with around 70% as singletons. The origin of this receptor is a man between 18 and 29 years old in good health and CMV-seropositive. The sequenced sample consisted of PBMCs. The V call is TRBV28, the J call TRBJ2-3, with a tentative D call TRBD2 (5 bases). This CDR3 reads CASSGLVTEFTQYF. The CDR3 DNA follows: TGTGCCAGCAGTGGACTGGTAACAGAGTTCACGCAGTATTTT.